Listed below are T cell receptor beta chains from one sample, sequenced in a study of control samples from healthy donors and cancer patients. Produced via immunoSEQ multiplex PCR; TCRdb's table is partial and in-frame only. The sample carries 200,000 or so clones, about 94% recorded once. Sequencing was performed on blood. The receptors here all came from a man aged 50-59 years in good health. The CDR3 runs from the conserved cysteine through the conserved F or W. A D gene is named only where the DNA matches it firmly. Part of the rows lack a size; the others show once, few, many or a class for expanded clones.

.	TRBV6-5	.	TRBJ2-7	CASTLESPFRHEQYF	TGTGCCAGCACCCTAGAGTCCCCTTTTCGGCACGAGCAGTACTTC
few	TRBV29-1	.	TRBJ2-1	CSVGRGKGTNEQFF	TGCAGCGTTGGTAGGGGCAAGGGCACGAATGAGCAGTTCTTC
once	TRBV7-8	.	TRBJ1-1	CASSITGNTEAFF	TGTGCCAGCAGCATTACCGGGAACACTGAAGCTTTCTTT
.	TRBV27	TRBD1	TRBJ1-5	CASSQTLTGSGQPQHF	TGTGCCAGCAGTCAAACTTTGACAGGGTCGGGTCAGCCCCAGCATTTT
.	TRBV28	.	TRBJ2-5	CASSLKFPQAQYF	TGTGCCAGCAGTTTAAAATTCCCCCAGGCCCAGTACTTC
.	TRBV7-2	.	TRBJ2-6	CASSSGGLGANVLTF	TGTGCCAGCAGCTCCGGAGGTCTGGGAGCCAACGTCCTGACTTTC
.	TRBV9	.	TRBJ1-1	CASSVGDAYEAFF	TGTGCCAGCAGCGTAGGGGATGCCTATGAAGCTTTCTTT
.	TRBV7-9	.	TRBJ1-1	CASSSDRNTEAFF	TGTGCCAGCAGCTCAGACAGGAACACTGAAGCTTTCTTT
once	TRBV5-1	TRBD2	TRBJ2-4	CASSTSGGMDIQYF	TGCGCCAGCAGCACAAGCGGGGGTATGGACATTCAGTACTTC
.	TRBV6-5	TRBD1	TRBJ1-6	CASTTGGPYSPLHF	TGTGCCAGCACTACAGGGGGCCCTTATTCACCCCTCCACTTT
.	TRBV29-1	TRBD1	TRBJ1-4	CSVRTGITEKLFF	TGCAGCGTCCGGACAGGGATCACTGAAAAACTGTTTTTT
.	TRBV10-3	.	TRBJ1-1	CAIGQNTEAFF	TGTGCCATCGGCCAGAACACTGAAGCTTTCTTT
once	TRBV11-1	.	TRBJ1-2	CASSFTNTYGYTF	TGTGCCAGCAGCTTTACAAACACCTATGGCTACACCTTC
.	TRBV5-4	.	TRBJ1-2	CASTDGANYGYTF	TGTGCCAGCACGGACGGAGCTAACTATGGCTACACCTTC
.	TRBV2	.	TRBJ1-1	CASSEALGGAEAFF	TGTGCCAGCAGTGAAGCGCTGGGGGGCGCTGAAGCTTTCTTT
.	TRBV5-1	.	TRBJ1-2	CASKQTGTGDNGYTF	TGCGCCAGCAAACAAACCGGGACGGGGGACAATGGCTACACCTTC
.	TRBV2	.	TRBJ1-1	CASSVFGQNTEAFF	TGTGCCAGCAGTGTATTTGGACAGAACACTGAAGCTTTCTTT
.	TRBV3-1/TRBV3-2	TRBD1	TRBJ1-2	CASSHPGQGIGYTF	TGTGCCAGCAGCCACCCGGGACAGGGAATTGGCTACACCTTC
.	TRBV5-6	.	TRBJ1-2	CASSLEPYGYTF	TGTGCCAGCAGCTTGGAACCCTATGGCTACACCTTC
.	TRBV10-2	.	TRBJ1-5	CASREDRSNQPQHF	TGCGCCAGCCGCGAGGACCGTAGCAATCAGCCCCAGCATTTT
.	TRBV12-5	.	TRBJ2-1	CASALPPDEQFF	TGTGCTAGTGCCTTACCCCCCGATGAGCAGTTCTTC
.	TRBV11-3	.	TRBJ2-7	CASSQGQTYEQYF	TGTGCCAGCAGCCAAGGTCAAACCTACGAGCAGTACTTC